These 23 T cell receptor beta chains were all obtained from the same sample, sequenced in a study of metastatic and nonmetastatic thyroid tumors. TCRdb reassembled clones from the PCR reads with MiXCR. This table holds around 14,000 clones, about a quarter found once. No treatment of any kind had been given to any patient before thyroid surgery. Sequenced material: tumor tissue. These receptors were taken from a female donor with papillary thyroid cancer or a benign thyroid nodule (not recorded which). Some clones in this sample may be carry-over from other donors' samples.

By its share, this clone is medium-sized (0.01 to 0.1%). V usage is TRBV20-1 and J usage is TRBJ1-5; D gene ambiguous. This CDR3 has 13 residues. The V end was cut by 1 base, the J end by 6 bases, with 10 bases between. The V gene's germline CDR1 is DFQATT and CDR2 SNEGSKA (reference sequence). CDR3 residues: CSARGLGSQPQHF. The CDR3 region has the DNA TGCAGTGCTAGAGGCTTGGGGAGTCAGCCCCAGCATTTT.

This clone was seen a few times. DNA for the CDR3: TGTGCCAGCAGTTACTCGTTAGAGGTTGGCTACGAGCAGTACTTC. This translates into CASSYSLEVGYEQYF. The V call is TRBV6-5, the J call TRBJ2-7; D ambiguous. Germline V gene sequence: CDR1 MNHEY, CDR2 SVGAGI. V lost 0 bases, J lost 3 bases, and 12 bases lay in between. The CDR3 spans 15 residues.

By share, this clone counts as medium-sized (0.01 to 0.1%). The V gene is TRBV6-5, the J gene TRBJ1-2, with D possibly being TRBD1 (5 bases). CDR3 length: 14 amino acids. Per germline, CDR1 MNHEY and CDR2 SVGAGI. Trimming stripped 3 bases from V and 7 bases from J, with 15 bases between. Here the CDR3 reads CASSYQAGYAGYTF. Here the CDR3 DNA reads TGTGCCAGCAGTTATCAGGCAGGGTACGCTGGCTACACCTTC.

This clone was seen just once. Given a much more abundant clone one base away, this may be a read error. The chain carries TRBV5-1 and TRBJ2-1; D ambiguous. This CDR3 is 12 amino acids long. Germline V gene lookup returns CDR1 SGHRS and CDR2 YFSETQ. In DNA form, the CDR3 reads TGCGCCAGCAAGGTAAGAGACAATGGGCAGTTCTTC. Protein sequence: CASKVRDNGQFF.

The V call is TRBV20-1, the J call TRBJ1-4; possible D gene TRBD1, 6 bases. V shed 6 bases and J shed 2 bases, with 10 bases lying between them. Germline CDR1 is DFQATT and CDR2 is SNEGSKA (reference sequence). This CDR3 has 13 amino acids. The CDR3 region is CSAAGVTNEKLFF. The CDR3 DNA follows: TGCAGTGCCGCAGGGGTGACTAATGAAAAACTGTTTTTT.

This chain uses TRBV6-2 or TRBV6-3 with TRBJ2-7; the match to TRBD2 covers 7 bases. CDR3 length equals 12 residues. Losses at the gene ends were 4 bases for V and 4 bases for J; bases not matched to a gene: 1. Germline loops: CDR1 MNHEY, CDR2 SVGEGT. The CDR3 nucleotides are TGTGCCAGCAGTTCTAGCGGATACGAGCAGTACGTC. Its protein product is CASSSSGYEQYV.

This clone is classed as medium-sized. This chain uses TRBV6-1 with TRBJ2-7; TRBD2 matches 12 bases. Germline V gene data show CDR1 as MNHNS and CDR2 as SASEGT. The CDR3 has 18 residues. V lost 2 bases, J lost 5 bases, and 13 bases stayed unmatched. The CDR3 region is CASSESLELTSGSDEQYF. The CDR3 region has the DNA TGTGCCAGCAGTGAAAGTCTCGAACTGACTAGCGGGAGCGACGAGCAGTACTTC.

The chain links TRBV30 to TRBJ2-7; 7 positions agree with TRBD1. The germline CDR1 and CDR2 sequences are GTSNPN and SVGIG (reference sequence). The CDR3 has 12 amino acids. Unmatched junction bases numbered 11, after V lost 4 bases and J lost 11 bases. The CDR3 reads CAWNSRGLREYF. CDR3 nucleotides: TGTGCCTGGAACTCAAGGGGGCTGAGGGAGTACTTC. The full variable domain, in which reference TRBV30 and TRBJ2-7 provide the parts outside the CDR3, is SQTIHQWPATLVQPVGSPLSLECTVEGTSNPNLYWYRQAAGRGLQLLFYSVGIGQISSEVPQNLSASRPQDRQFILSSKKLLLSDSGFYLCAWNSRGLREYFGPGTRLTVT.

V and J are TRBV9 and TRBJ2-3, with 7 bases identical to TRBD2. Losses at the gene ends were 2 bases for V and 2 bases for J; bases not matched to a gene: 8. Looked up from germline, CDR1 is SGDLS and CDR2 is YYNGEE. CDR3 length: 16 residues. The DNA for the CDR3 is TGTGCCAGCAGCGTTTTGGGCGGGACTAACACAGATACGCAGTATTTT. Amino acid sequence: CASSVLGGTNTDTQYF. The full variable domain, its missing parts supplied by reference TRBV9 and TRBJ2-3, is DSGVTQTPKHLITATGQRVTLRCSPRSGDLSVYWYQQSLDQGLQFLIQYYNGEERAKGNILERFSAQQFPDLHSELNLSSLELGDSALYFCASSVLGGTNTDTQYFGPGTRLTVL.

This clone appeared many times. This chain joins TRBV19 and TRBJ2-3, with 7 positions matching TRBD2. The germline V gene has CDR1 LNHDA and CDR2 SQIVND (reference sequence). The CDR3 runs to 15 residues. With 6 bases clipped from V and 1 base from J, the junction kept 7 bases outside the gene matches. DNA for the CDR3: TGTGCCAGTAGCCCCGGCGGGGGTCGCACAGATACGCAGTATTTT. It translates to CASSPGGGRTDTQYF.

This clone has at least ten counts. J is TRBJ1-5 and V is TRBV7-6; D is unresolved. The CDR3 is 13 residues long. Deletions cut 5 bases from V and 3 bases from J, with 8 bases between. Germline V gene lookup returns CDR1 SGHVS and CDR2 FNYEAQ. CDR3 region: CASSPDLNQPQHF. The CDR3 nucleotides are TGTGCCAGCAGCCCGGACCTCAATCAGCCCCAGCATTTT.

This clone was recorded a few times. The chain links TRBV12-3 or TRBV12-4 to TRBJ2-1; the match to TRBD2 covers 16 bases. The V and J ends lost 0 bases and 8 bases, in that order; junction bases with no gene match: 7. The CDR3 has 18 residues. The CDR3 region is CASSLAPGTSGRAHEQFF. The DNA for the CDR3 is TGTGCCAGCAGTTTAGCGCCGGGGACTAGCGGGAGGGCCCATGAGCAGTTCTTC.

This clone is deemed medium-sized. The V gene is TRBV5-1, the J gene TRBJ2-7; no definite D call. Germline CDR1 and CDR2: SGHRS and YFSETQ. The CDR3 is 17 residues long. V was trimmed by 2 bases and J by 3 bases, leaving 21 bases between them. CDR3 sequence (DNA): TGCGCCAGCAGCTTAGCCGCTGGTGGAGTCAGAGTCTACGAGCAGTACTTC. This sequence encodes CASSLAAGGVRVYEQYF.

The chain combines TRBV2 with TRBJ2-2; D could derive from TRBD1 or TRBD2 (5 bases each). The CDR3 length is 17 residues. Deletions cut 11 bases from V and 3 bases from J, with 25 bases between. In germline, CDR1 is SNHLY, CDR2 FYNNEI. CDR3 region: CAGNTPWGSRDTGELFF. In DNA, the CDR3 is TGTGCCGGCAACACCCCCTGGGGGTCGCGGGACACCGGGGAGCTGTTTTTT.

This clone is termed medium-sized. This rearrangement joins TRBV9 to TRBJ2-3, with 9 bases lining up with TRBD2. Looked up from germline, CDR1 is SGDLS and CDR2 is YYNGEE. V lost 0 bases to trimming and J lost 2 bases; unmatched junction nucleotides: 4. CDR3 size: 16 residues. The CDR3 reads CASSVEGGRATDTQYF. The CDR3 nucleotides read TGTGCCAGCAGCGTAGAAGGCGGGAGGGCCACAGATACGCAGTATTTT.

Regarding this clone: The junction shows a germline mismatch at one end, possibly a read error. The chain recombines TRBV7-3 with TRBJ2-6, with D tentatively TRBD1 (5 bases). Looked up from germline, CDR1 is SGHTA and CDR2 is FQGTGA. The CDR3 sequence is 20 residues long. The CDR3 spells CASSLSQPGRSPYGDNVLTF. The CDR3 DNA follows: TGTGCCAGCAGCTTAAGTCAGCCAGGGCGGTCTCCCTATGGGGACAACGTCCTGACTTTC.

This clone ranks as medium-sized. The chain is built from TRBV19 and TRBJ1-1, with D perhaps matching TRBD1 (6 bases). The CDR3 runs 14 residues. Trimming removed 3 bases at V and 4 bases at J, with 12 bases between. Looked up from germline, CDR1 is LNHDA and CDR2 is SQIVND (reference sequence). The CDR3 coding sequence is TGTGCCAGTAGTATGGGACACGCCGGCACTGAAGCTTTCTTT. It is translated as CASSMGHAGTEAFF.

This clone was seen a few times. This chain links TRBV12-3 or TRBV12-4 with TRBJ1-2; D unresolved. The CDR3 runs to 13 residues. V dropped 4 bases and J dropped 7 bases, with 13 bases sitting between them. This chain's CDR3 is CASSYDGQSGYTF. The CDR3 DNA follows: TGTGCCAGCAGTTATGACGGGCAAAGTGGCTACACCTTC.

This clone has at least ten counts. The V gene is TRBV5-1, the J gene TRBJ1-2; perhaps TRBD1 as D (6 bases). V was shortened by 7 bases and J by 4 bases, with 14 bases between the two germline ends. The CDR3 is 13 residues long. CDR1 and CDR2 from the germline V gene are SGHRS and YFSETQ. CDR3 coding DNA: TGCGCCAGCTCACAGGGCCCTTCCTATGGCTACACCTTC. This translates into CASSQGPSYGYTF. Full variable domain (remainder filled in from reference TRBV5-1 and TRBJ1-2): KAGVTQTPRYLIKTRGQQVTLSCSPISGHRSVSWYQQTPGQGLQFLFEYFSETQRNKGNFPGRFSGRQFSNSRSEMNVSTLELGDSALYLCASSQGPSYGYTFGSGTRLTVV.

The CDR3 region is CASSFLRDRGLVPADTQYF. As DNA, the CDR3 is TGTGCCAGCAGTTTCCTCCGGGACAGGGGGCTGGTCCCGGCAGATACGCAGTATTTT. This chain links TRBV12-3 or TRBV12-4 with TRBJ2-3; 12 nucleotides agree with TRBD1. Trimming took 3 bases from V and 4 from J; bases not matched to a gene: 14. The CDR3 spans 19 residues.

By share of the sample, this clone is medium-sized (0.01 to 0.1%). The chain couples TRBV19 to TRBJ2-2; D uncertain. Trimming left V 4 bases short and J 8 bases short, with 5 bases between. Germline CDR1 LNHDA, CDR2 SQIVND (reference sequence). CDR3 length: 11 residues. Here the CDR3 DNA reads TGTGCCAGTAGTAGGGCAGGGGAGCTGTTTTTT. It yields the protein CASSRAGELFF.

This clone has more than one count but fewer than ten. The rearrangement uses TRBV28 and TRBJ1-2, with unresolved D. The CDR3 loop spans 14 amino acids. The ends were cut back, 7 bases at V and 11 bases at J, with 23 bases in the middle. In germline, CDR1 is MDHEN, CDR2 SYDVKM. The CDR3 sequence: CASTDPSRLYCYTF. The CDR3 coding sequence is TGTGCCAGCACCGACCCGAGTCGACTCTATTGTTACACCTTC.

The rearrangement uses TRBV7-2 and TRBJ2-7; D ambiguous. The V gene's germline CDR1 is SGHTA and CDR2 FQGNSA. Trimming left V 1 base short and J 7 bases short, with 14 bases between. CDR3 length: 14 amino acids. The CDR3 reads CASSLEQPASEQYF. In DNA, the CDR3 is TGTGCCAGCAGCTTAGAGCAACCAGCTTCTGAGCAGTACTTC.